This section outlines one T cell receptor (beta chain) sequence together with its context. The data belong to a study of T cells in Graves' hyperthyroidism and ophthalmopathy. The CDR3 spans 17 residues. V lost 10 bases and J lost 2; bases outside the gene matches: 10. Germline CDR1 LNHDA, CDR2 SQIVND (reference sequence). From RNA transcripts, TCR beta CDR3 regions were amplified. TCR CDR3 underwent first-round RT-PCR with the HTBI primer set. TCRdb fed the multiplex PCR reads into MiXCR, producing one record per CDR3 protein. The table lists roughly 350,000 distinct CDR3 sequences, about 15% of them singletons.

The specimen sequenced was blood. The receptor was isolated from a woman aged 25-40 years with Graves' hyperthyroidism. This chain joins TRBV19 and TRBJ2-2, with 13 bases that match TRBD2. CDR3 in amino acids: CATGGLAGELNTGELFF. For the CDR3, the DNA is TGTGCCACCGGAGGACTAGCGGGAGAACTCAACACCGGGGAGCTGTTTTTT.